A single sample gave rise to the 6 T cell receptor beta chains below, sequenced in a study of CD8+CD57+ T cells in acquired aplastic anemia. Investigators profiled TCR beta VDJ and CDR3 from genomic DNA template. MiXCR, applied by TCRdb to the reads, yields one record per CDR3 protein. Of around 170,000 distinct CDR3 sequences listed, 40% to 55% are singletons. Patients chosen for sequencing had CD8+CD57+ cells that had expanded, as shown by flow cytometry. Source material: sorted CD4+, CD8+, or CD8+CD57+ T cells (not recorded which) from PBMCs. The receptors here all came from a human donor with aplastic anemia.

This clonotype was counted a few times. This chain connects TRBV20-1 to TRBJ1-6; D is ambiguous. Per germline, CDR1 DFQATT and CDR2 SNEGSKA (reference sequence). This CDR3 contains 15 residues. V was shortened by 1 base and J by 7 bases, with 14 bases between the two germline ends. The CDR3 is CSARGSNAGNSPLHF. For the CDR3, the DNA is TGCAGTGCTAGAGGGAGCAACGCAGGAAATTCACCCCTCCACTTT.

This clonotype was recorded many times. A clone one base away is much larger, so this may be a read error. The chain is built from TRBV10-3 and TRBJ1-5; no clear D. Germline lookup yields CDR1 ENHRY and CDR2 SYGVKD. This CDR3 is 12 amino acids long. The germline V and J ends were trimmed by 8 bases and 3 bases, with 8 bases remaining between them. CDR3 in DNA: TGTGCCATCGGTCCGGACAATCAGCCCCAGCATTTT. Amino acids: CAIGPDNQPQHF.

This clonotype was observed at least ten times. V and J are TRBV20-1 and TRBJ1-2; 8 bases agree with TRBD1. Germline CDR1 reads DFQATT; CDR2 reads SNEGSKA (reference sequence). Trimming took 0 bases from V and 5 from J; bases not matched to a gene: 23. The CDR3 sequence is 20 residues long. This CDR3 reads CSARDHWGMTGERGRYGYTF. The CDR3 DNA is TGCAGTGCTAGAGATCATTGGGGTATGACAGGGGAGCGAGGGAGGTATGGCTACACCTTC.

The chain carries TRBV4-2 and TRBJ1-3; D ambiguous. The CDR3 length is 15 residues. Trimming removed 0 bases at V and 2 bases at J, with 8 bases between. Germline loops: CDR1 LGHNA, CDR2 YNFKEQ. The CDR3 DNA is TGTGCCAGCAGCCAAGAAACGGGAGCTGGAAACACCATATATTTT. Amino acids: CASSQETGAGNTIYF.

This sequence joins TRBV20-1 and TRBJ2-7, with 7 bases lining up with TRBD1. Germline values: CDR1 DFQATT, CDR2 SNEGSKA (reference sequence). The CDR3 has 12 residues. With 6 bases clipped from V and 2 bases from J, the junction kept 4 bases outside the gene matches. The CDR3 spells CSAKGQTYEQYF. The CDR3 bases are TGCAGTGCAAAGGGACAGACCTACGAGCAGTACTTC.

This clonotype has just a few counts. The rearrangement links TRBV6-1 to TRBJ2-7; 7 nucleotides match TRBD1. The germline CDR1 and CDR2 sequences are MNHNS and SASEGT. The V segment lost 6 bases and the J segment 3 bases; nucleotides outside the gene matches: 5. This CDR3 is 13 amino acids long. This CDR3 is CASRATGSYEQYF. The CDR3 DNA is TGTGCCAGCAGGGCGACAGGGAGCTACGAGCAGTACTTC.